This paragraph covers one T cell receptor (beta chain) sequence. Its antigen is not identified. One entry per CDR3 protein, called by TCRdb with MiXCR from the 5' RACE reads. The data show 400,000 to 500,000 distinct CDR3 sequences, less than 20% seen once. This sample was included in a study of identical twins. Whole-study findings and limits: Abundant cord blood beta clonotypes carried fewer insertions; memory repertoires showed none.

This CDR3 is 13 amino acids long. Germline V lookup: CDR1 SGHAT, CDR2 FQNNGV. V was cut by 3 bases and J by 7 bases, with 12 bases left in between. Sequenced: naive T cells sorted from blood. The chain carries TRBV11-2 and TRBJ1-1; tentative D call: TRBD1 (5 bases). This sequence originates from a man in his fifties or sixties in good health. Here the CDR3 reads CASSFTGRGEAFF. In DNA, the CDR3 is TGTGCCAGCAGCTTCACGGGGCGCGGTGAAGCTTTCTTT.